Listed below are T cell receptor beta chains from one sample, sequenced in a study of T cell repertoires in cytomegalovirus infection. TCRdb used MiXCR to reprocess the reads, holding one entry per CDR3 protein. The sample includes some 590,000 distinct CDR3 sequences, approximately 40% of them seen just once. No cognate antigen is known for these TCRs. Sample: cultured PBMCs, taken from culture after CMV antigen stimulation. Every receptor here comes from a human donor in good health (CMV status not recorded). Some clones in this sample may be carry-over from other donors' samples. Both conserved end residues are part of each CDR3. Not all rows give a size; the values are once, few, many and, for expanded clones, a class.

J | V | size | CDR3
TRBJ1-2 | TRBV10-3 | . | CAISRALKQGDYGYTF
TRBJ1-2 | TRBV27 | . | CASSSGAPRWYGYTF
TRBJ2-3 | TRBV10-3 | few | CAISVERGTDTQYF
TRBJ1-2 | TRBV7-9 | . | CASSHPAAGDYGYTF
TRBJ2-3 | TRBV7-2 | few | CASSSLAGGLPDTQYF
TRBJ2-1 | TRBV7-2 | few | CASSLRWSGRANNEQFF
TRBJ1-4 | TRBV11-2 | once | CASSHLAGPTNEKLFF
TRBJ2-2 | TRBV10-3 | once | CAISEDLGGRGELFF
TRBJ2-6 | TRBV6-2/TRBV6-3 | . | CASKPQGATTMGANVLTF
TRBJ2-3 | TRBV6-8 | once | CATIDRASTDTQYF
TRBJ1-4 | TRBV28 | . | CASSSLDSSGEKLFF
TRBJ2-1 | TRBV12-3/TRBV12-4 | many | CASSLIDEQFF
TRBJ1-2 | TRBV6-5 | few | CASMSSNYGYTF
TRBJ1-2 | TRBV20-1 | . | CSARQTANYGYTF
TRBJ2-7 | TRBV5-4 | once | CASSSGQDLYEQYF
TRBJ1-2 | TRBV12-3/TRBV12-4 | few | CASSWEGRRGYTF
TRBJ2-3 | TRBV11-1 | . | CASSSGQAQYF
TRBJ1-1 | TRBV6-2/TRBV6-3 | few | CATRGNTEAFF
TRBJ2-7 | TRBV5-6 | few | CASSPLGTASYEQYF
TRBJ2-7 | TRBV11-2 | . | CASSLWGGRADEQYF
TRBJ2-7 | TRBV12-3/TRBV12-4 | . | CASSFAGGPYEQYF
TRBJ2-5 | TRBV7-2 | . | CASSSSTSGVSGETQYF
TRBJ1-5 | TRBV6-2/TRBV6-3 | . | CASSYMRTVSEQPQHF
TRBJ2-3 | TRBV19 | once | CASSIRGGTDAQYF
TRBJ2-1 | TRBV28 | once | CASGRGSFTYNEQFF
TRBJ1-2 | TRBV7-2 | . | CASSWGQRIRYGYTF
TRBJ1-4 | TRBV2 | . | CARKYSATNEKLFF
TRBJ1-3 | TRBV28 | . | CAQPGRGDLSGNTIYF
TRBJ1-6 | TRBV7-2 | . | CASSSRQSNSPLHF
TRBJ2-1 | TRBV7-2 | . | CASSPPGGPVSYNEQFF
TRBJ2-7 | TRBV12-3/TRBV12-4 | . | CASSPEVLPYEQYF
TRBJ2-7 | TRBV6-2/TRBV6-3 | few | CASSYSKRSWEQYF
TRBJ2-7 | TRBV20-1 | . | CSATDLSYEQYF